This TCR beta chain appears in the sequencing data of a study of T-cell reconstitution after alpha-beta-depleted transplantation in children. Preparation of the TCRbeta library used unique molecular identifiers. TCRdb reprocessed the PCR reads with MiXCR, giving one entry per CDR3 protein. The sample carries about 610,000 distinct CDR3 sequences, 25% to 30% recorded once. This clonotype appeared a few times. In germline, CDR1 is MGHRA, CDR2 YSYEKL. Trimming pared 2 bases from V and 0 bases from J, leaving 20 bases between. CDR3 length: 20 amino acids. The sequence was collected from a boy younger than two with Wiskott-Aldrich syndrome, due to receive a stem cell transplant. The material sequenced was PBMCs, taken before TCRalphabeta/CD19-depleted stem cell transplant. This chain uses TRBV4-1 with TRBJ2-6; the D gene could be TRBD1 or TRBD2 (5 bases each). CDR3 coding DNA: TGCGCCAGCAGCCAATTTACCGGGGCCCCTTATAGCTCTGGGGCCAACGTCCTGACTTTC. Translation gives CASSQFTGAPYSSGANVLTF.